Below, 2 T cell receptor beta chains from the same sample are listed, as sequenced in a study of cytomegalovirus exposure and HLA in healthy donors. The PCR contained 60 Vbeta and 13 Jbeta primers. Clones were read by immunoSEQ multiplex PCR, and TCRdb kept only the in-frame ones, dropping some. The sample lists fewer than 130,000 clones, roughly 80% seen once, with around 5% in the top ten. What was sequenced was PBMCs. The receptors stem from a female donor in good health and CMV-seropositive.

This clone occurred once. The chain has TRBV9 and TRBJ2-7; 9 bases fit TRBD1. J lost 5 bases, V lost 4 bases, and 10 bases had no gene match. CDR1 SGDLS and CDR2 YYNGEE come from the germline V gene. The CDR3 spans 15 residues. The CDR3 is CASSSEGQGDNEQYF. CDR3 nucleotides: TGTGCCAGCAGCTCAGAGGGACAGGGAGATAACGAGCAGTACTTC.

The J gene is TRBJ1-6, the V gene TRBV10-1; D is unresolved. The CDR3 contains 13 residues. In germline, CDR1 is WNHNN, CDR2 SYGVQD (reference sequence). Trimming took off 8 bases at V and 6 bases at J, with 11 bases between the two ends. CDR3 loop: CASRGDLNSPLHF. The DNA for the CDR3 is TGCGCCAGCCGAGGTGACCTTAATTCACCCCTCCACTTT.